These 9 T cell receptor beta chains were sequenced from one sample in a study of cytomegalovirus exposure and HLA in healthy donors. PCR involved 60 Vbeta and 13 Jbeta primers. Profiling relied on immunoSEQ multiplex PCR, and the TCRdb table lists in-frame clones only, not all of them. The top ten clones hold 13% to 15% of a sample with about 96,000 clones, 65% to 80% of them seen once. Source material: PBMCs. The receptors shown here come from a woman between 70 and 85 years old in good health and CMV-seropositive.

The chain joins TRBV6-5 to TRBJ1-6; 8 nucleotides line up with TRBD1. Germline-derived CDR1 and CDR2 are MNHEY and SVGAGI. CDR3 length equals 15 residues. J lost 10 bases, V lost 0 bases, and 5 bases had no gene match. In DNA form, the CDR3 reads TGTGCCAGCAGTTACTCGAAACAGGGGGGCTCACCCCTCCACTTT. This sequence encodes CASSYSKQGGSPLHF.

The table lists this clone with a few counts. The V gene is TRBV7-2, the J gene TRBJ2-7; 8 bases are a match to TRBD1. This CDR3 has 14 residues. The V gene's germline CDR1 is SGHTA and CDR2 FQGNSA. Losses at the gene ends were 4 bases for V and 2 bases for J; bases not matched to a gene: 4. The CDR3 loop reads CASSSGTGTYEQYF. CDR3 DNA: TGTGCCAGCAGCTCTGGGACAGGTACCTACGAGCAGTACTTC.

This chain joins TRBV2 and TRBJ1-2; D is possibly TRBD1 (6 bases). Germline lookup yields CDR1 SNHLY and CDR2 FYNNEI. The CDR3 covers 15 residues. Trimming took 6 bases from V and 7 from J, leaving 21 bases between them. DNA for the CDR3: TGTGCCAGCAGCGCCGACGGACAGCCTCGTCTTGGCTACACCTTC. Residues: CASSADGQPRLGYTF.

V and J are TRBV7-2 and TRBJ2-5; TRBD2 matches at 14 bases. V lost 1 base, J lost 4 bases, and 8 bases stayed unmatched. This CDR3 spans 18 amino acids. Germline V gene sequence: CDR1 SGHTA, CDR2 FQGNSA. The CDR3 region is CASSLVSGTSGGLETQYF. In nucleotides, the CDR3 is TGTGCCAGCAGCTTAGTTTCCGGGACTAGCGGGGGTCTAGAGACCCAGTACTTC.

This clone occurred once. The chain carries TRBV7-9 and TRBJ2-7; D might be TRBD1 (5 bases). Trimming took 2 bases from V and 1 from J, leaving 12 bases between them. Germline CDR1 and CDR2: SEHNR and FQNEAQ (reference sequence). This CDR3 is 15 amino acids long. The CDR3 here is CASSLPGRDSYEQYF. CDR3 DNA: TGTGCCAGCAGCTTACCTGGCAGGGATTCCTACGAGCAGTACTTC.

The sample holds a few counts of this clone. V and J are TRBV7-2 and TRBJ2-1; 8 nucleotides agree with TRBD2. This CDR3 region has 17 residues. Trimming cost V 5 bases and J 0 bases; bases outside gene matches: 9. The germline V gene has CDR1 SGHTA and CDR2 FQGNSA. CDR3 in amino acids: CASSRVAGSSSYNEQFF. The CDR3 nucleotides read TGTGCCAGCAGCCGAGTAGCGGGGTCCAGCTCCTACAATGAGCAGTTCTTC.

There are a few counts of this clone. The rearrangement uses TRBV6-5 and TRBJ2-2; the D is unclear. Germline assignment: CDR1 MNHEY and CDR2 SVGAGI. With 7 bases removed from V and 6 bases from J, the gap between germline ends came to 18 bases. This CDR3 has 15 amino acids. The CDR3 DNA reads as TGTGCCAGCACCCCCGGCGGCCTTAACGCCGGGGAGCTGTTTTTT. Translating it yields CASTPGGLNAGELFF.

The chain combines TRBV7-3 with TRBJ2-1; D is perhaps TRBD2 (6 bases). CDR1 is SGHTA and CDR2 is FQGTGA in the germline V gene. V lost 3 bases, J lost 1 base, and 10 bases lay in between. CDR3 length: 15 residues. The CDR3 region has the DNA TGTGCCAGCAGCTTTTCGGACTATTCCTACAATGAGCAGTTCTTC. This sequence encodes CASSFSDYSYNEQFF.

This chain connects TRBV29-1 to TRBJ2-7, with 12 bases identical to TRBD1. J gave up 9 bases and V 5 bases, and 8 bases lay outside the gene matches. Germline V gene lookup returns CDR1 SQVTM and CDR2 ANQGSEA. The CDR3 sequence is 13 residues long. The CDR3 DNA sequence: TGCAGCGTTCCGGGACAGGGGGCTTTAGGGCAGTACTTC. Protein: CSVPGQGALGQYF.